This TCR beta chain stems from a study of blood T cell repertoires in COVID-19. The overall study: Italy, Spain and the United States were the sources of the convalescent and acute COVID-19 samples. The cDNA or gDNA used as material had been derived from T cells, B-cell-depleted T cells, or PBMCs.

Authors' data handling: Cell counts per sample came from amplifying reference gene primers. TCRdb keeps only in-frame clones here, not all; method: immunoSEQ multiplex PCR. That table gives V, J and clone size, and the DNA gave D and trimming. The sample holds around 300,000 clones, roughly nine tenths seen once. Germline V gene sequence: CDR1 SEHNR, CDR2 FQNEAQ (reference sequence). V shed 3 bases and J 7 bases; nucleotides not matched to a gene: 6. This CDR3 comprises 15 residues. The TCR sequence derives from a middle-aged woman who had recovered from COVID-19. Sequenced sample: peripheral blood. The chain employs TRBV7-9 and TRBJ2-2, with 9 bases fitting TRBD1. In DNA form, the CDR3 reads TGTGCCAGCAGCTTTTTACAGGGGGCAGTCGGGGAGCTGTTTTTT. Translated: CASSFLQGAVGELFF.